This TCR beta chain is from a study of cytomegalovirus exposure and HLA in healthy donors. Points from the study as a whole: Reports credit the classifier with highly specific, highly sensitive diagnosis of cytomegalovirus status. Most TCR sequences were rare, but some public TCRs occurred in many donors. Cytomegalovirus-associated status was assigned to 164 TCR beta chains.

The V gene's germline CDR1 is MNHEY and CDR2 SVGAGI. This CDR3 spans 13 amino acids. The ends were cut back, 8 bases at V and 6 bases at J, with 14 bases in the middle. Notes on this clone: Its antigen is currently unknown.

The protocol was immunoSEQ multiplex PCR, while the TCRdb copy is restricted to in-frame clones and leaves out a portion. The sample shows about 56,000 clones, approximately 94% of them seen only once. J is TRBJ2-1 and V is TRBV6-5; D is possibly TRBD2 (6 bases). The TCR comes from a man aged 18 to 30 in good health and CMV-seronegative. The sample comprised PBMCs. CDR3 sequence reads: CASGRGSANEQFF. CDR3 coding DNA: TGTGCCAGCGGGCGGGGTTCGGCCAATGAGCAGTTCTTC.